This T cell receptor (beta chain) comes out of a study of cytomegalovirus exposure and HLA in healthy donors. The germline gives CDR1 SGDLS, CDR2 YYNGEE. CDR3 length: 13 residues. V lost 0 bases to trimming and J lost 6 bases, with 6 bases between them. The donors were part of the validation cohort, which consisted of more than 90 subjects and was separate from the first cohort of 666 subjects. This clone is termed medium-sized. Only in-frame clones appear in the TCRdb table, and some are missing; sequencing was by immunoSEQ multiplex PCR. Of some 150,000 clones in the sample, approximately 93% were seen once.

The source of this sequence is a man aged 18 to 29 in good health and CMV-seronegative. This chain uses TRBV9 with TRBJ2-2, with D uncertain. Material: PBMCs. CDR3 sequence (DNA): TGTGCCAGCAGCGTAGGTAGCCCCGGGGAGCTGTTTTTT. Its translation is CASSVGSPGELFF.